These T cell receptor beta chains were read from a single sample in a study. TCRdb recomputed calls from the RT-PCR reads with MiXCR, one row per CDR3 protein. Seen here are approximately 720,000 distinct CDR3 sequences, 13% to 15% observed once, and the top ten hold roughly 3.9%. Sequenced material: memory CD4+ T cells from blood. Every receptor here comes from a female donor in good health, serving as a healthy control. Each CDR3 is given with its conserved first and last residue. D genes are given only for firm matches. Rows give clone size only sometimes, using once, few, many, or a class for an expanded clone.

CASSSIRQGVTDTQYF,TGTGCCAGCAGTTCCATTCGGCAGGGTGTCACAGATACGCAGTATTTT,-,TRBJ2-3,TRBV28,-
CASSQGGYLRRTEAFF,TGTGCCAGCAGCCAAGGCGGTTATTTGAGGAGGACTGAAGCTTTCTTT,-,TRBJ1-1,TRBV14,few
CSAPWVGGSEAFF,TGCAGTGCGCCCTGGGTAGGAGGCTCTGAAGCTTTCTTT,-,TRBJ1-1,TRBV20-1,-
CASSSPHSTQYF,TGTGCCAGCAGCTCGCCTCACTCGACGCAGTATTTT,-,TRBJ2-3,TRBV7-2,many
CATSAPGAGEQFF,TGTGCCACCAGTGCCCCAGGAGCCGGGGAGCAGTTCTTC,-,TRBJ2-1,TRBV24-1,few
CASSFWSTDTQYF,TGTGCCAGCAGCTTTTGGTCCACAGATACGCAGTATTTT,-,TRBJ2-3,TRBV5-8,-
CSARATGLNTEAFF,TGCAGCGCCCGTGCCACAGGGTTGAACACTGAAGCTTTCTTT,-,TRBJ1-1,TRBV29-1,many
CASSFGREGTDTQYF,TGTGCCAGCAGTTTTGGGCGGGAGGGCACAGATACGCAGTATTTT,TRBD2,TRBJ2-3,TRBV27,few
CATVGQINQLQHF,TGTGCCACCGTCGGACAGATCAATCAGCTCCAGCATTTT,-,TRBJ1-5,TRBV18,-
CASSLPGANYGYTF,TGTGCCAGCAGTCTTCCCGGAGCTAACTATGGCTACACCTTC,-,TRBJ1-2,TRBV12-3/TRBV12-4,few
CATSDLSGKGQPQHF,TGTGCCACCAGTGATTTGTCCGGGAAAGGTCAGCCCCAGCATTTT,-,TRBJ1-5,TRBV24-1,-
CASSPALSSVADTQYF,TGCGCCAGCAGCCCAGCACTATCGTCGGTCGCGGATACGCAGTATTTT,-,TRBJ2-3,TRBV5-1,few
CASSLQGAMYEQYF,TGTGCCAGCAGTTTGCAGGGGGCAATGTACGAGCAGTACTTC,TRBD1,TRBJ2-7,TRBV28,few
CSATGRRNYGYTF,TGCAGTGCCACGGGACGGCGAAACTATGGCTACACCTTC,-,TRBJ1-2,TRBV20-1,-
CATNTAGALNSPLHF,TGTGCAACCAACACCGCAGGGGCGCTTAATTCACCCCTCCACTTT,-,TRBJ1-6,TRBV30,-
CASSLGSLSREQFF,TGTGCCAGCAGCTTAGGTAGTCTCAGCCGTGAGCAGTTCTTC,-,TRBJ2-1,TRBV11-3,-